This TCR beta chain emerged from a study of tissue T cells after allogeneic stem cell transplantation. General study points: Across patients, clones rarely overlapped, yet motif clusters were shared tissue-specifically. Sampling depth was limited, and the cohort was small and clinically varied. Tissue-detected TCR repertoire was only partly captured by blood and spleen T cells.

The CDR3 spans 14 residues. The V gene's germline CDR1 is MSHET and CDR2 SYDVDS. Assay used: immunoSEQ multiplex PCR; TCRdb lists only in-frame clones, some missing. Of roughly 4,700 clones listed, approximately 47% are singletons. In regard to this clone: Its cognate antigen is unknown. One end of the junction varies from germline; a read error may be responsible. Germline and genes here are mouse. From the germline J gene comes the end of the CDR3, since the read stops 1 residue before it.

Indicated time point: mouse harvest day 14 after allogeneic transplant. Mouse grafts combined 10^7 T-cell-depleted bone marrow cells with 10^6 splenic CD5+ T cells. The chain recombines TRBV29 with TRBJ1-2, with D possibly being TRBD1 (5 bases). The specimen sequenced was gut tissue. The clonotype originates from a female BALB/c mouse given C57BL/6 T cells with graft-versus-host disease after an allogeneic hematopoietic cell transplant. The part of the CDR3 DNA that was read is TGTGCTCGCAGTTTGTGGGGCCGGAACTCCGACTACACC. Its protein product is CARSLWGRNSDYT. The whole CDR3 sequence reads CARSLWGRNSDYTF.